The 19 T cell receptor beta chains given below trace back to one sample, sequenced in a study of CD8 T cells in ankylosing spondylitis. Study-wide points: Among TCR beta sequences, a motif of under 10 highly homologous variants appeared characteristic of ankylosing spondylitis blood.

TCRdb used MiXCR to reprocess the 5' RACE reads, holding one entry per CDR3 protein. The sample consists of fewer than 400,000 distinct CDR3 sequences, 20% to 25% of them appearing once. These TCRs' antigens remain unknown. Input material: blood, either unsorted or a sorted T cell fraction (not recorded which). The receptors come from a male donor with ankylosing spondylitis.

The chain carries TRBV20-1 and TRBJ2-7; no definite D call. CDR3 length: 13 amino acids. V was shortened by 3 bases and J by 3 bases, with 12 bases between the two germline ends. Germline assignment: CDR1 DFQATT and CDR2 SNEGSKA (reference sequence). CDR3 coding DNA: TGCAGTGCTAGGGAGTGGCATATCTACGAGCAGTACTTC. It yields the protein CSAREWHIYEQYF.

There are a few counts of this clonotype. The chain links TRBV21-1 to TRBJ2-1; TRBD1 is the table's D call and was not checked against the DNA. TRBV21-1 is designated a pseudogene. This CDR3 comprises 19 residues. In DNA form, the CDR3 reads TGTGCCAGCAGCGGCGGGGGAGATAGCTTTAAGAGCTCCTACAATGAGCAGTTCTTC. Residues: CASSGGGDSFKSSYNEQFF.

The sample holds a few counts of this clonotype. This sequence joins TRBV29-1 and TRBJ1-1; D unresolved. CDR1 SQVTM and CDR2 ANQGSEA come from the germline V gene. This CDR3 comprises 11 residues. V gave up 3 bases and J gave up 8 bases, with 10 bases separating them. Here the CDR3 reads CSVDPLEEAFF. The CDR3 DNA sequence: TGCAGCGTTGACCCTTTGGAGGAAGCTTTCTTT. The complete variable domain, with remaining parts taken from reference TRBV29-1 and TRBJ1-1, reads SAVISQKPSRDICQRGTSLTIQCQVDSQVTMMFWYRQQPGQSLTLIATANQGSEATYESGFVIDKFPISRPNLTFSTLTVSNMSPEDSSIYLCSVDPLEEAFFGQGTRLTVV.

The V call is TRBV5-1, the J call TRBJ2-1, with 9 bases matching TRBD1. J gave up 7 bases and V 4 bases, and 15 bases lay outside the gene matches. This CDR3 region has 17 residues. The V gene's germline CDR1 is SGHRS and CDR2 YFSETQ. The CDR3 protein is CASSPGPGTGLGNEQFF. Written as DNA, the CDR3 is TGCGCCAGCAGCCCGGGGCCCGGGACAGGGTTAGGAAATGAGCAGTTCTTC.

This clonotype was counted between two and nine times. The V call is TRBV5-6, the J call TRBJ1-5, with D tentatively TRBD1 (5 bases). There are 15 residues in the CDR3. The V gene's germline CDR1 is SGHDT and CDR2 YYEEEE. The V end was cut by 3 bases, the J end by 4 bases, with 14 bases between. CDR3 sequence (DNA): TGTGCCAGCAGCTCGTTGTCGGGGGGAAATCAGCCCCAGCATTTT. Its protein product is CASSSLSGGNQPQHF.

This clonotype was seen only a few times. J is TRBJ2-3 and V is TRBV5-1; D possibly matches TRBD1 or TRBD2 (5 bases each). V lost 7 bases, J lost 0 bases, and 15 bases lay in between. The CDR3 is 15 residues long. Germline loops: CDR1 SGHRS, CDR2 YFSETQ. The CDR3 nucleotides are TGCGCCAGCCGGGGACGGCGACTTAGCACAGATACGCAGTATTTT. Its translation is CASRGRRLSTDTQYF.

This clonotype was seen a handful of times. This chain uses TRBV30 with TRBJ2-1; 9 bases map to TRBD1. CDR1 is GTSNPN and CDR2 is SVGIG in the germline V gene (reference sequence). CDR3 length equals 16 residues. J was trimmed by 1 base and V by 3 bases; bases with no gene match: 7. CDR3 sequence (DNA): TGTGCCTGGAGGCAACCGGGACAGGGTTCCTACAATGAGCAGTTCTTC. It specifies CAWRQPGQGSYNEQFF. Full variable domain (rest looked up from reference TRBV30 and TRBJ2-1): SQTIHQWPATLVQPVGSPLSLECTVEGTSNPNLYWYRQAAGRGLQLLFYSVGIGQISSEVPQNLSASRPQDRQFILSSKKLLLSDSGFYLCAWRQPGQGSYNEQFFGPGTRLTVL.

The V gene is TRBV2, the J gene TRBJ2-1, with 8 bases aligning to TRBD2. Germline CDR1 SNHLY, CDR2 FYNNEI. J gave up 8 bases and V 2 bases, and 8 bases lay outside the gene matches. The CDR3 spans 15 residues. For the CDR3, the DNA is TGTGCCAGCAGTGAACGTCGCCTAGCGGGCGATGAGCAGTTCTTC. Its protein is CASSERRLAGDEQFF.

There are a few counts of this clonotype. CDR3 amino acids: CASSSRPGPTGELFF. The CDR3 DNA follows: TGTGCCAGCAGCTCGCGTCCCGGGCCCACCGGGGAGCTGTTTTTT. This rearrangement joins TRBV28 to TRBJ2-2; D is unresolved. Germline V CDR1 and CDR2: MDHEN, SYDVKM. Trimming shortened V by 6 bases and J by 4 bases, and 15 bases separated the two germline ends. The CDR3 totals 15 residues.

This rearrangement joins TRBV20-1 to TRBJ2-5, with TRBD2 identical over 13 bases. This CDR3 has 16 amino acids. Germline V gene lookup returns CDR1 DFQATT and CDR2 SNEGSKA (reference sequence). CDR3 bases: TGCAGAGTAACTAGCGGGGGGGCGGAGGATTCGGGGACCCAGTACTTC. Protein: CRVTSGGAEDSGTQYF.

This clonotype was seen once. J is TRBJ1-6 and V is TRBV4-1; D gene uncertain. Trimming left V 0 bases short and J 6 bases short, with 12 bases between. This CDR3 region has 16 residues. Germline CDR1 and CDR2: MGHRA and YSYEKL. The CDR3 DNA reads as TGCGCCAGCAGCCAAGACACCGGGTTTAGTAATTCACCCCTCCACTTT. This gives the protein CASSQDTGFSNSPLHF.

The table lists this clonotype with a few counts. J is TRBJ2-5 and V is TRBV5-1; no definite D call. The germline CDR1 and CDR2 sequences are SGHRS and YFSETQ. Between the trimmed V and J ends, which lost 3 bases and 4 bases, there was a span of 13 bases. This CDR3 region has 14 residues. CDR3: CASSSVSPAETQYF. CDR3 nucleotides: TGCGCCAGCAGCTCCGTATCTCCTGCAGAGACCCAGTACTTC.

This chain joins TRBV29-1 and TRBJ1-6, with TRBD1 matching 9 bases. Per the germline V gene, CDR1 is SQVTM and CDR2 is ANQGSEA. The CDR3 length is 13 residues. V lost 5 bases, J lost 8 bases, and 4 bases stayed unmatched. The CDR3 DNA sequence: TGCAGCGTTCGGACAGGGGTAGATTCACCCCTCCACTTT. Translation gives CSVRTGVDSPLHF.

This clonotype was detected only a few times. The V and J genes are TRBV7-2 and TRBJ2-7, with 9 bases identical to TRBD2. CDR3 length equals 16 residues. Trimming removed 5 bases from V and 4 bases from J; junction bases left unmatched: 12. Germline V gene data show CDR1 as SGHTA and CDR2 as FQGNSA. The CDR3 DNA is TGTGCCAGCAGCCCGAGAATAGCGGGAGTTTTGTACGAGCAGTACTTC. Translating it yields CASSPRIAGVLYEQYF.

CDR3 residues: CASSLAARAGGSTDTQYF. The CDR3 bases are TGTGCCAGCAGCTTAGCAGCGCGCGCAGGGGGTAGCACAGATACGCAGTATTTT. V is TRBV7-2 and J is TRBJ2-3, with 7 positions matching TRBD1. V gave up 0 bases and J gave up 0 bases; unmatched junction bases: 9. The length of the CDR3 is 18 residues. CDR1 is SGHTA, CDR2 FQGNSA, per germline.

This clonotype came up a few times. The gene calls are TRBV14 and TRBJ2-7; 12 bases align to TRBD2. This CDR3 is 17 amino acids long. Looked up from germline, CDR1 is SGHDN and CDR2 is FVKESK. V shed 3 bases and J 1 base; nucleotides not matched to a gene: 7. CDR3 protein: CASSHGRGLAGSYEQYF. The CDR3 DNA follows: TGTGCCAGCAGCCACGGGAGAGGACTAGCGGGGTCCTACGAGCAGTACTTC.

The chain couples TRBV6-5 to TRBJ2-2; D is ambiguous. V dropped 0 bases and J dropped 1 base, with 6 bases sitting between them. CDR1 is MNHEY and CDR2 is SVGAGI in the germline V gene. This CDR3 region has 15 residues. The DNA of the CDR3 is TGTGCCAGCAGTTACTCGGTGCAGAACACCGGGGAGCTGTTTTTT. Encoded protein: CASSYSVQNTGELFF.

The rearrangement uses TRBV29-1 and TRBJ1-1; D perhaps matches TRBD1 (6 bases). The V end lost 8 bases, the J end lost 1 base, and 14 bases lay between the germline ends. This CDR3 has 13 amino acids. From germline, CDR1 is SQVTM and CDR2 ANQGSEA. CDR3 sequence (DNA): TGCAGCTCCCGACAGGCGGCGAACACTGAAGCTTTCTTT. This codes for CSSRQAANTEAFF.

This clonotype has a handful of counts. This chain uses TRBV28 with TRBJ2-1; 9 positions match TRBD1. Trimming took 6 bases from V and 10 from J; bases not matched to a gene: 19. In germline, CDR1 is MDHEN, CDR2 SYDVKM. The CDR3 contains 17 residues. CDR3 sequence: CASRPLPPGQGGAEQFF. Here the CDR3 DNA reads TGTGCCAGCAGACCCCTCCCGCCGGGACAGGGTGGAGCAGAGCAGTTCTTC.